What follows are 30 T cell receptor beta chains derived from one specimen sequenced in a study of cytomegalovirus exposure and HLA in healthy donors. PCR amplification relied on 60 Vbeta primers (plus 13 Jbeta primers). Method: immunoSEQ multiplex PCR; TCRdb's copy keeps in-frame clones and lacks some. Here the sample spans 200,000 or so clones, 78% being singletons. Sequenced sample: PBMCs. These receptors all come from a woman in her 30s in good health and CMV-seropositive.

The V and J genes are TRBV7-8 and TRBJ2-7; TRBD1 matches at 8 bases. The CDR3 covers 18 residues. CDR1 and CDR2 from the germline V gene are SGHVS and FQNEAQ. The trim removed 5 bases at V and 5 bases at J, leaving 20 bases unmatched. The CDR3 DNA is TGTGCCAGCAGCACGCGGACAGGGTCGGGGAGTCGAGTAAACGAGCAGTACTTC. The encoded protein is CASSTRTGSGSRVNEQYF.

This clone has a single count. V is TRBV28 and J is TRBJ1-4; D is ambiguous. V was pared by 4 bases and J by 5 bases, with 14 bases between. Per germline, CDR1 MDHEN and CDR2 SYDVKM. The CDR3 length is 15 residues. Here the CDR3 DNA reads TGTGCCAGCAGTTCGCATACTAGGACGAATGAAAAACTGTTTTTT. Its protein is CASSSHTRTNEKLFF.

The chain employs TRBV4-1 and TRBJ2-5; 11 bases map to TRBD2. CDR1 is MGHRA, CDR2 YSYEKL, per germline. The CDR3 sequence is 17 residues long. Trimming took 5 bases from V and 4 from J; bases not matched to a gene: 12. CDR3 nucleotides: TGCGCCAGCAGCTACCGTCGAATAGCGGGGGGGCCAGAGACCCAGTACTTC. Protein sequence: CASSYRRIAGGPETQYF.

The CDR3 region is CASSLSGPLDTQYF. CDR3 in DNA: TGTGCCAGCAGCTTAAGCGGGCCCCTAGATACGCAGTATTTT. The chain joins TRBV7-6 to TRBJ2-3, with D tentatively TRBD2 (6 bases). The CDR3 runs 14 residues. Between the trimmed V and J ends, which lost 2 bases and 5 bases, there was a span of 11 bases. Germline assignment: CDR1 SGHVS and CDR2 FNYEAQ.

CDR3 sequence reads: CASSQADRLYNEQFF. The DNA of the CDR3 is TGCGCCAGCAGCCAAGCGGACAGACTATACAATGAGCAGTTCTTC. The genes are TRBV4-1 and TRBJ2-1, with D possibly matching TRBD1 (6 bases). This CDR3 comprises 15 residues. V gave up 1 base and J gave up 4 bases, with 11 bases separating them. CDR1 is MGHRA and CDR2 is YSYEKL in the germline V gene.

This clone has more than one count but fewer than ten. This chain joins TRBV27 and TRBJ1-6, with 7 nucleotides matching TRBD1. Germline values: CDR1 MNHEY, CDR2 SMNVEV (reference sequence). The CDR3 consists of 14 residues. After removal of 3 bases from V and 10 bases from J, the junction contained 6 bases not matched to a gene. CDR3 sequence: CASSLGQFGSPLHF. In DNA form, the CDR3 reads TGTGCCAGCAGTTTGGGACAGTTTGGCTCACCCCTCCACTTT.

The chain employs TRBV4-2 and TRBJ1-5; D is unclear. The V and J ends lost 1 base and 3 bases respectively, with 16 bases between them. CDR3 length: 17 residues. Germline CDR1 LGHNA, CDR2 YNFKEQ. CDR3 amino acids: CASSQVSMVGYNQPQHF. CDR3 nucleotides: TGTGCCAGCAGCCAAGTCTCGATGGTCGGTTACAATCAGCCCCAGCATTTT.

The genes are TRBV7-9 and TRBJ2-3; D might be TRBD2 (6 bases). The V gene's germline CDR1 is SEHNR and CDR2 FQNEAQ (reference sequence). The CDR3 spans 18 residues. The V end was cut by 5 bases, the J end by 2 bases, with 23 bases between. The chain's CDR3 is CASSPSPTGGISTDTQYF. The CDR3 coding sequence is TGTGCCAGCAGCCCATCGCCGACCGGCGGGATTTCCACAGATACGCAGTATTTT. Filled out from reference TRBV7-9 and TRBJ2-3, the complete variable domain reads DTGVSQNPRHKITKRGQNVTFRCDPISEHNRLYWYRQTLGQGPEFLTYFQNEAQLEKSRLLSDRFSAERPKGSFSTLEIQRTEQGDSAMYLCASSPSPTGGISTDTQYFGPGTRLTVL.

This clone was seen a handful of times. This chain links TRBV11-2 with TRBJ2-7; either TRBD1 or TRBD2 may fit D (5 bases each). This CDR3 is built from 13 residues. CDR1 and CDR2 from the germline V gene are SGHAT and FQNNGV. Between the trimmed V and J ends, which lost 5 bases and 7 bases, there was a span of 15 bases. In DNA form, the CDR3 reads TGTGCCAGCAGCCTAGGGACGGGGATGGAGCAGTACTTC. Translating gives CASSLGTGMEQYF.

The chain is built from TRBV5-1 and TRBJ1-1, with 9 bases identical to TRBD1. Unmatched junction bases numbered 10, after V lost 2 bases and J lost 2 bases. The germline V gene has CDR1 SGHRS and CDR2 YFSETQ. This CDR3 region has 17 residues. The CDR3: CASSLTGGPPPNTEAFF. As DNA, the CDR3 is TGCGCCAGCAGCTTAACAGGGGGCCCTCCTCCAAACACTGAAGCTTTCTTT.

As for this clone: A read error may produce the germline difference seen at one junction end. The chain carries TRBV7-9 and TRBJ1-5; tentatively, D is TRBD1 (6 bases). Germline V CDR1 and CDR2: SEHNR, FQNEAQ (reference sequence). CDR3 length equals 15 residues. The CDR3 region has the DNA TGTTCCAGCAGCTTGGGTTCCGGGACAAATCAGCCCCAGCATTTT. Protein: CSSSLGSGTNQPQHF.

V is TRBV4-2 and J is TRBJ2-2; D is undetermined. The CDR3 is made up of 14 amino acids. V lost 1 base to trimming and J lost 5 bases, with 8 bases between them. Germline assignment: CDR1 LGHNA and CDR2 YNFKEQ. In DNA, the CDR3 is TGTGCCAGCAGCCAAGGCGGTGGTACCGGGGAGCTGTTTTTT. Amino acids: CASSQGGGTGELFF.

The genes are TRBV7-8 and TRBJ1-5, with a tentative D call TRBD1 (6 bases). V lost 1 base and J 3 bases, leaving 10 bases between the germline ends. CDR1 is SGHVS and CDR2 is FQNEAQ in the germline V gene. The CDR3 totals 15 residues. CDR3 sequence reads: CASSLGRDNNQPQHF. The CDR3 nucleotides read TGTGCCAGCAGCTTAGGAAGGGACAACAATCAGCCCCAGCATTTT.

This chain connects TRBV19 to TRBJ2-1; D may be TRBD1 (6 bases). Trimming stripped 6 bases from V and 4 bases from J, with 16 bases between. This CDR3 has 15 residues. CDR1 is LNHDA, CDR2 SQIVND, per germline (reference sequence). In DNA form, the CDR3 reads TGTGCCAGTAGCGAGACAGGTGCCCCTTACAATGAGCAGTTCTTC. This translates into CASSETGAPYNEQFF. The full variable domain, completed using reference TRBV19 and TRBJ2-1, is DGGITQSPKYLFRKEGQNVTLSCEQNLNHDAMYWYRQDPGQGLRLIYYSQIVNDFQKGDIAEGYSVSREKKESFPLTVTSAQKNPTAFYLCASSETGAPYNEQFFGPGTRLTVL.

The chain carries TRBV10-3 and TRBJ2-3, with TRBD1 identical over 12 bases. Germline V gives CDR1 ENHRY, CDR2 SYGVKD. V lost 10 bases, J lost 2 bases, and 4 bases stayed unmatched. The CDR3 spans 14 residues. The CDR3 DNA reads as TGTGCCAGTACGGGACAGGGGGCCACAGATACGCAGTATTTT. Translation gives CASTGQGATDTQYF.

The chain joins TRBV6-6 to TRBJ2-1; D remains unclear. CDR1 is MNHNY, CDR2 SVGAGI, per germline (reference sequence). The CDR3 runs 14 residues. V was cut by 6 bases and J by 2 bases, with 11 bases left in between. The CDR3 sequence is CASSPPGTYNEQFF. The CDR3 coding sequence is TGTGCCAGCAGCCCACCAGGAACCTACAATGAGCAGTTCTTC.

The J gene is TRBJ2-3, the V gene TRBV29-1, with D hard to call. The germline CDR1 and CDR2 sequences are SQVTM and ANQGSEA. The CDR3 covers 15 residues. Trimming pared 6 bases from V and 1 base from J, leaving 17 bases between. The CDR3 protein is CSVKGTAWGTDTQYF. In DNA, the CDR3 is TGCAGCGTCAAAGGAACAGCATGGGGCACAGATACGCAGTATTTT.

This chain joins TRBV4-1 and TRBJ2-3; D call uncertain. The V gene lost 0 bases and the J gene lost 5 bases, with 12 bases spanning the gap. The CDR3 length is 15 residues. CDR1 and CDR2 from the germline V gene are MGHRA and YSYEKL. The chain's CDR3 is CASSQEPNSRDTQYF. CDR3 bases: TGCGCCAGCAGCCAAGAACCAAACAGTCGAGATACGCAGTATTTT.

The V call is TRBV11-3, the J call TRBJ2-4; possibly TRBD2 for D (6 bases). The CDR3 is 14 residues long. V gave up 0 bases and J gave up 6 bases, with 9 bases separating them. Germline CDR1 reads SGHNT; CDR2 reads YENEEA. CDR3 residues: CASSLDQGGNIQYF. DNA of the CDR3: TGTGCCAGCAGCTTAGATCAGGGAGGAAACATTCAGTACTTC.

The rearrangement joins TRBV9 to TRBJ2-7; TRBD1 aligns across 8 bases. The V and J ends lost 2 bases and 7 bases, in that order; junction bases with no gene match: 11. This CDR3 comprises 15 residues. The germline V gene encodes CDR1 SGDLS and CDR2 YYNGEE. CDR3 coding DNA: TGTGCCAGCAGCGTTGGACAGGGAGTTCTATGGGAGCAGTACTTC. Translated, it gives CASSVGQGVLWEQYF.

This clone was counted between two and nine times. The chain combines TRBV7-2 with TRBJ2-3, with D unresolved. The CDR3 covers 12 residues. Germline V gives CDR1 SGHTA, CDR2 FQGNSA. The germline V and J ends were trimmed by 5 bases and 4 bases, with 7 bases remaining between them. The CDR3 nucleotides read TGTGCCAGCAGCCCTCCCGCAGATACGCAGTATTTT. Protein: CASSPPADTQYF.

This chain uses TRBV7-2 with TRBJ2-7; TRBD2 agrees at 9 bases. Germline V lookup: CDR1 SGHTA, CDR2 FQGNSA. The trim removed 5 bases at V and 5 bases at J, leaving 10 bases unmatched. The CDR3 loop spans 15 amino acids. CDR3 nucleotides: TGTGCCAGCAGCAACATAGCGGGAGCCGGGAACGAGCAGTACTTC. Its protein product is CASSNIAGAGNEQYF.

The chain recombines TRBV4-1 with TRBJ2-7; maybe TRBD2 (6 bases). CDR3 length: 14 amino acids. Trimming removed 4 bases at V and 6 bases at J, with 16 bases between. Germline V CDR1 and CDR2: MGHRA, YSYEKL. Here the CDR3 reads CASSPEGRPREQYF. CDR3 in DNA: TGCGCCAGCAGCCCGGAGGGCCGGCCTCGCGAGCAGTACTTC.

This sequence joins TRBV7-9 and TRBJ2-7, with TRBD1 matching 8 bases. J gave up 7 bases and V 4 bases, and 18 bases lay outside the gene matches. The CDR3 loop spans 17 amino acids. The germline CDR1 and CDR2 sequences are SEHNR and FQNEAQ (reference sequence). The CDR3 region is CASSWPPRQGKLLEQYF. Written as DNA, the CDR3 is TGTGCCAGCAGCTGGCCCCCTAGACAGGGGAAATTATTAGAGCAGTACTTC.

The V gene is TRBV10-2, the J gene TRBJ2-5, with TRBD2 matching 11 bases. CDR1 WSHSY and CDR2 SAAADI come from the germline V gene. The CDR3 runs to 15 residues. With 3 bases clipped from V and 6 bases from J, the junction kept 6 bases outside the gene matches. The CDR3 is CASSDTSGSRQTQYF. The CDR3, as DNA: TGCGCCAGCAGTGACACTAGCGGGAGTCGACAGACCCAGTACTTC.

This chain links TRBV27 with TRBJ2-3; D may be TRBD2 (6 bases). Trimming pared 8 bases from V and 4 bases from J, leaving 22 bases between. Germline lookup yields CDR1 MNHEY and CDR2 SMNVEV (reference sequence). The CDR3 extends over 16 amino acids. CDR3 in amino acids: CASRETKADPADTQYF. The DNA for the CDR3 is TGTGCCAGCCGGGAGACCAAGGCCGACCCGGCAGATACGCAGTATTTT.

This clone was seen once. This rearrangement joins TRBV19 to TRBJ2-3; no definite D call. The CDR3 extends over 15 amino acids. Germline CDR1 LNHDA, CDR2 SQIVND (reference sequence). Trimming left V 3 bases short and J 5 bases short, with 15 bases between. The CDR3: CASSINGARGDTQYF. The DNA of the CDR3 is TGTGCCAGTAGTATCAATGGCGCCCGAGGAGATACGCAGTATTTT. The full variable domain, its missing parts supplied by reference TRBV19 and TRBJ2-3, is DGGITQSPKYLFRKEGQNVTLSCEQNLNHDAMYWYRQDPGQGLRLIYYSQIVNDFQKGDIAEGYSVSREKKESFPLTVTSAQKNPTAFYLCASSINGARGDTQYFGPGTRLTVL.

This clone was seen a handful of times. The genes are TRBV10-3 and TRBJ2-5; 8 bases agree with TRBD2. J was trimmed by 5 bases and V by 4 bases; bases with no gene match: 9. The CDR3 contains 15 residues. Germline V gene data show CDR1 as ENHRY and CDR2 as SYGVKD. The CDR3 nucleotides are TGTGCCATCAGTGGCGCGGGAGGAAACTTGGAGACCCAGTACTTC. Residues: CAISGAGGNLETQYF.

The V call is TRBV7-9, the J call TRBJ2-7; TRBD1 is a possible D gene (6 bases). Trimming took off 5 bases at V and 0 bases at J, with 14 bases between the two ends. Germline V gene data show CDR1 as SEHNR and CDR2 as FQNEAQ (reference sequence). The CDR3 totals 15 residues. CDR3 protein: CASSPSQGSSYEQYF. As DNA, the CDR3 is TGTGCCAGCAGCCCCTCCCAGGGGAGCTCCTACGAGCAGTACTTC.

The chain combines TRBV28 with TRBJ1-2; 7 bases fit TRBD1. This CDR3 region has 14 residues. Germline lookup yields CDR1 MDHEN and CDR2 SYDVKM. J was trimmed by 8 bases and V by 6 bases; bases with no gene match: 12. The DNA for the CDR3 is TGTGCCAGCAGGGCAGGGGGAATTCTGGAAGGCTACACCTTC. Residues: CASRAGGILEGYTF.